This T cell receptor (beta chain) emerged from a study of blood T cell repertoires in COVID-19. Across the study: Samples of COVID-19 (acute and convalescent) were obtained from the United States, Italy and Spain. From T cells, B-cell-depleted T cells, or PBMCs came the material, which was cDNA or gDNA.

In the original workflow: By means of reference gene primer amplification, nucleated cell counts were estimated. Profiling relied on immunoSEQ multiplex PCR, and the TCRdb table lists in-frame clones only, not all of them. The V and J calls and clone size were taken over from that table, and D and trimming were inferred from the DNA. The table shows around 21,000 clones, with approximately 81% occurring only once. CDR3 size: 13 residues. The germline V gene encodes CDR1 LNHNV and CDR2 YYDKDF (reference sequence). V lost 0 bases to trimming and J lost 8 bases, with 10 bases between them. This clone was counted only a few times.

This chain connects TRBV15 to TRBJ1-1; unclear D gene. This TCR was sampled from a man aged 40-55 years with acute or convalescent COVID-19. The material sequenced was peripheral blood. CDR3 loop: CATSRDQAGEAFF. The CDR3 nucleotides are TGTGCCACCAGCAGAGATCAAGCAGGAGAAGCTTTCTTT.